Below, 16 T cell receptor beta chains from the same sample are listed, as sequenced in a study of blood T cell repertoires in COVID-19. Data came from immunoSEQ multiplex PCR; TCRdb stores just in-frame clones and leaves some out. The sample has 55,000 to 75,000 clones; roughly 85% are singletons. The sequenced material came from peripheral blood. Receptors were obtained from a man aged 60-69 years with acute or convalescent COVID-19.

J is TRBJ1-3 and V is TRBV19, with TRBD1 as a possible D gene (6 bases). This CDR3 contains 13 residues. The germline V gene encodes CDR1 LNHDA and CDR2 SQIVND (reference sequence). V lost 10 bases to trimming and J lost 4 bases, with 14 bases between them. CDR3 amino acids: CAINGTSGNTIYF. In DNA, the CDR3 is TGTGCCATAAATGGGACATCAGGAAACACCATATATTTT.

The V gene is TRBV6-1, the J gene TRBJ1-2; D not certain. Per germline, CDR1 MNHNS and CDR2 SASEGT. The CDR3 consists of 13 residues. The ends were cut back, 2 bases at V and 5 bases at J, with 9 bases in the middle. The DNA of the CDR3 is TGTGCCAGCAGTGAATATGGAGATTATGGCTACACCTTC. Its translation: CASSEYGDYGYTF.

This chain uses TRBV18 with TRBJ2-1, with 9 nucleotides matching TRBD2. There are 17 residues in the CDR3. V was pared by 0 bases and J by 4 bases, with 7 bases of the junction left unmatched. Germline CDR1 KGHSH, CDR2 LQKENI. The CDR3 bases are TGTGCCAGCTCACCACCCACGGGTAGCGGGGGATACAATGAGCAGTTCTTC. This translates into CASSPPTGSGGYNEQFF. Full variable domain (outside the CDR3, taken from reference TRBV18 and TRBJ2-1): NAGVMQNPRHLVRRRGQEARLRCSPMKGHSHVYWYRQLPEEGLKFMVYLQKENIIDESGMPKERFSAEFPKEGPSILRIQQVVRGDSAAYFCASSPPTGSGGYNEQFFGPGTRLTVL.

The chain employs TRBV11-2 and TRBJ2-1; D is possibly TRBD1 (6 bases). The V gene lost 0 bases and the J gene lost 6 bases, with 21 bases spanning the gap. The length of the CDR3 is 18 residues. Germline values: CDR1 SGHAT, CDR2 FQNNGV. This CDR3 reads CASSLDRDGTRVSNEQFF. The CDR3 nucleotides read TGTGCCAGCAGCTTAGACAGGGATGGGACAAGAGTGAGCAATGAGCAGTTCTTC.

The chain combines TRBV2 with TRBJ2-1; 9 positions match TRBD2. The length of the CDR3 is 12 residues. CDR1 SNHLY and CDR2 FYNNEI come from the germline V gene. The V and J ends lost 5 bases and 7 bases, in that order; junction bases with no gene match: 0. In DNA form, the CDR3 reads TGTGCCAGCAGTAGCGGGAGGAATGAGCAGTTCTTC. Its translation is CASSSGRNEQFF.

This chain joins TRBV3-1 (or the pseudogene TRBV3-2) and TRBJ1-5; TRBD1 matches 8 bases. J lost 9 bases, V lost 5 bases, and 6 bases had no gene match. The CDR3 sequence is 13 residues long. Per germline, CDR1 LGHDT and CDR2 YNNKEL (reference sequence). CDR3 in DNA: TGTGCCAGCAGCTCAGGGGGCGAGGGGCCCCAGCATTTT. This translates into CASSSGGEGPQHF.

CDR3 coding DNA: TGTGCCAGCAGGCCGACGCTAGCGCGAGTACACGAGCAGTACTTC. Translation gives CASRPTLARVHEQYF. V usage is TRBV27 and J usage is TRBJ2-7, with D tentatively TRBD2 (6 bases). Germline V gene lookup returns CDR1 MNHEY and CDR2 SMNVEV (reference sequence). Trimming removed 6 bases from V and 5 bases from J, with 20 bases in between. The CDR3 is 15 amino acids.

The rearrangement links TRBV3-1 (or the pseudogene TRBV3-2) to TRBJ1-2; D not resolved. The length of the CDR3 is 14 residues. Trimming took off 4 bases at V and 6 bases at J, with 15 bases between the two ends. Per germline, CDR1 LGHDT and CDR2 YNNKEL (reference sequence). CDR3 in amino acids: CASSPWAEGNGYTF. Here the CDR3 DNA reads TGTGCCAGCAGCCCATGGGCCGAGGGAAATGGCTACACCTTC.

This chain connects TRBV18 to TRBJ2-1; no clear D gene. This CDR3 contains 14 residues. V lost 0 bases to trimming and J lost 3 bases, with 6 bases between them. Per the germline V gene, CDR1 is KGHSH and CDR2 is LQKENI. The CDR3 region has the DNA TGTGCCAGCTCACCACCGCTTAGCTACAATGAGCAGTTCTTC. This gives the protein CASSPPLSYNEQFF.

CDR3 sequence reads: CASSYGQFSEQYF. CDR3 bases: TGTGCCAGCAGTTACGGCCAATTTTCCGAGCAGTACTTC. This chain links TRBV6-2 or TRBV6-3 with TRBJ2-7; D gene unclear. V shed 2 bases and J shed 6 bases, with 11 bases lying between them. CDR3 length equals 13 residues. Germline values: CDR1 MNHEY, CDR2 SVGEGT.

This chain joins TRBV28 and TRBJ1-1; TRBD1 matches at 8 bases. The length of the CDR3 is 15 residues. J gave up 6 bases and V 6 bases, and 12 bases lay outside the gene matches. In germline, CDR1 is MDHEN, CDR2 SYDVKM. The CDR3 nucleotides are TGTGCCAGCAGGGGACAGGAGGGAGAACAGGCTGAAGCTTTCTTT. Translation gives CASRGQEGEQAEAFF. Combining the CDR3 with reference TRBV28 and TRBJ1-1 gives the whole variable domain DVKVTQSSRYLVKRTGEKVFLECVQDMDHENMFWYRQDPGLGLRLIYFSYDVKMKEKGDIPEGYSVSREKKERFSLILESASTNQTSMYLCASRGQEGEQAEAFFGQGTRLTVV.

V gene TRBV29-1 combines with J gene TRBJ2-5; 10 bases match TRBD1. In germline, CDR1 is SQVTM, CDR2 ANQGSEA. The CDR3 runs to 13 residues. The CDR3 spells CSAQDRGTETQYF. In DNA form, the CDR3 reads TGCAGTGCCCAGGACAGGGGGACAGAGACCCAGTACTTC.

The chain employs TRBV6-5 and TRBJ2-1; tentatively, D is TRBD1 (6 bases). The CDR3 spans 13 residues. The V end lost 5 bases, the J end lost 8 bases, and 13 bases lay between the germline ends. Germline CDR1 reads MNHEY; CDR2 reads SVGAGI. CDR3 sequence reads: CASSQQGLDEQFF. In nucleotides, the CDR3 is TGTGCCAGCAGTCAACAGGGTTTAGATGAGCAGTTCTTC.

The chain has TRBV28 and TRBJ2-1; TRBD2 aligns across 7 bases. V shed 8 bases, J shed 8 bases, and the junction held 9 bases outside the gene matches. In germline, CDR1 is MDHEN, CDR2 SYDVKM. The CDR3 spans 13 residues. The CDR3 DNA follows: TGTGCCAGCTCGGGCGGGAGTAAGGATGAGCAGTTCTTC. The encoded protein is CASSGGSKDEQFF.

This rearrangement joins TRBV6-1 to TRBJ2-1; possibly TRBD2 for D (6 bases). The germline V and J ends were trimmed by 2 bases and 6 bases, with 11 bases remaining between them. CDR3 length: 14 residues. The germline V gene encodes CDR1 MNHNS and CDR2 SASEGT. CDR3 residues: CASSESAGSNEQFF. As DNA, the CDR3 is TGTGCCAGCAGTGAATCTGCGGGAAGCAATGAGCAGTTCTTC.

The chain is built from TRBV10-3 and TRBJ1-5; D uncertain. The ends were cut back, 10 bases at V and 11 bases at J, with 12 bases in the middle. This CDR3 has 10 amino acids. Per germline, CDR1 ENHRY and CDR2 SYGVKD. CDR3 sequence reads: CATMLVTQHF. CDR3 coding DNA: TGTGCCACCATGTTAGTAACCCAGCATTTT.